A single sample is the source of the 23 T cell receptor beta chains below, sequenced in a study of shared clonotypes between healthy human individuals. TCRdb's table, derived via immunoSEQ multiplex PCR, lists solely in-frame clones and lacks some. The sample has a few million clones; approximately 92% are singletons. Sequencing used naive CD4+ T cells sorted from blood. The subset: CD45RA+ positively selected. These receptors were obtained from a man younger than 35 in good health.

The chain recombines TRBV10-1 with TRBJ2-3, with D possibly being TRBD2 (6 bases). This CDR3 contains 13 residues. Looked up from germline, CDR1 is WNHNN and CDR2 is SYGVQD (reference sequence). The V end lost 6 bases, the J end lost 8 bases, and 15 bases lay between the germline ends. The CDR3 DNA reads as TGCGCCAGCAGCGGGGGATGGTCTCTTACGCAGTATTTT. This sequence encodes CASSGGWSLTQYF.

A few counts support this clone. The sample has other DNA sequences that encode this CDR3 too. The chain couples TRBV18 to TRBJ2-3; D not certain. CDR3 size: 12 residues. V lost 3 bases and J lost 6, with 7 bases in between. Germline values: CDR1 KGHSH, CDR2 LQKENI. This chain's CDR3 is CASSPQEDTQYF. The CDR3 nucleotides read TGTGCCAGCTCACCCCAGGAGGATACGCAGTATTTT. Complete variable domain (other parts from reference TRBV18 and TRBJ2-3): NAGVMQNPRHLVRRRGQEARLRCSPMKGHSHVYWYRQLPEEGLKFMVYLQKENIIDESGMPKERFSAEFPKEGPSILRIQQVVRGDSAAYFCASSPQEDTQYFGPGTRLTVL.

The genes are TRBV5-1 and TRBJ2-5, with unresolved D. Germline values: CDR1 SGHRS, CDR2 YFSETQ. Between the trimmed V and J ends, which lost 5 bases and 4 bases, there was a span of 15 bases. The CDR3 is 14 residues long. As DNA, the CDR3 is TGCGCCAGCAGATTAGGACGGATGGGAGAGACCCAGTACTTC. The encoded protein is CASRLGRMGETQYF. The complete variable domain, with remaining parts taken from reference TRBV5-1 and TRBJ2-5, reads KAGVTQTPRYLIKTRGQQVTLSCSPISGHRSVSWYQQTPGQGLQFLFEYFSETQRNKGNFPGRFSGRQFSNSRSEMNVSTLELGDSALYLCASRLGRMGETQYFGPGTRLLVL.

This clone was observed a single time. This rearrangement joins TRBV19 to TRBJ1-4, with D perhaps TRBD1 (5 bases). Germline V gene sequence: CDR1 LNHDA, CDR2 SQIVND (reference sequence). The CDR3 sequence is 16 residues long. The germline V and J ends were trimmed by 3 bases and 4 bases, with 15 bases remaining between them. CDR3 sequence reads: CASSIIWGEVNEKLFF. DNA of the CDR3: TGTGCCAGTAGTATCATCTGGGGGGAGGTTAATGAAAAACTGTTTTTT.

There are a few counts of this clone. The chain joins TRBV30 to TRBJ1-2; D gene ambiguous. V lost 5 bases and J 7 bases, leaving 14 bases between the germline ends. CDR1 and CDR2 from the germline V gene are GTSNPN and SVGIG (reference sequence). This CDR3 has 12 residues. CDR3 nucleotide sequence: TGTGCCTGGGTCACGTTTTTGTCTGGCTACACCTTC. This codes for CAWVTFLSGYTF.

The rearrangement uses TRBV6-1 and TRBJ2-7, with 10 positions matching TRBD2. CDR1 is MNHNS and CDR2 is SASEGT in the germline V gene. There are 15 residues in the CDR3. V shed 7 bases and J 3 bases; nucleotides not matched to a gene: 9. DNA of the CDR3: TGTGCCAGCAACCGAGCGGGGGGGGTCCTCTACGAGCAGTACTTC. Residues: CASNRAGGVLYEQYF.

This chain connects TRBV5-4 to TRBJ1-6, with 7 nucleotides matching TRBD1. The CDR3 has 17 amino acids. Germline CDR1 SGHNT, CDR2 YYREEE (reference sequence). J lost 9 bases, V lost 4 bases, and 16 bases had no gene match. The CDR3 coding sequence is TGTGCCAGCAGCCTTAAAGTTACAGGGGTAAGGGTTTCACCCCTCCACTTT. Amino acid sequence: CASSLKVTGVRVSPLHF.

J is TRBJ2-7 and V is TRBV29-1; D is undetermined. CDR3 length: 13 residues. V was pared by 4 bases and J by 1 base, with 11 bases between. Germline assignment: CDR1 SQVTM and CDR2 ANQGSEA. This chain's CDR3 is CSVAGIVSYEQYF. The CDR3, as DNA: TGCAGCGTTGCCGGAATCGTATCCTACGAGCAGTACTTC.

In this sample, this clone turned up a few times. V and J are TRBV27 and TRBJ1-5; 8 bases match TRBD1. V gave up 1 base and J gave up 5 bases; unmatched junction bases: 10. CDR1 is MNHEY and CDR2 is SMNVEV in the germline V gene (reference sequence). CDR3 size: 17 residues. In DNA form, the CDR3 reads TGTGCCAGCAGTTTATTTCGTCCCGGGACAGGCTATCAGCCCCAGCATTTT. This codes for CASSLFRPGTGYQPQHF.

The V gene is TRBV2, the J gene TRBJ2-5; D might be TRBD2 (7 bases). There are 13 residues in the CDR3. The germline V and J ends were trimmed by 7 bases and 3 bases, with 12 bases remaining between them. Germline V gene lookup returns CDR1 SNHLY and CDR2 FYNNEI. The CDR3: CASNGEGEETQYF. The CDR3 DNA reads as TGTGCCAGCAACGGGGAGGGGGAAGAGACCCAGTACTTC.

V gene TRBV5-1 combines with J gene TRBJ2-1; the match to TRBD1 covers 8 bases. Germline CDR1 and CDR2: SGHRS and YFSETQ. The junction had 9 bases not matched to a gene; V was cut back by 0 bases and J by 7 bases. The CDR3 runs 16 residues. CDR3 protein: CASSLEGQGAGNEQFF. DNA for the CDR3: TGCGCCAGCAGCTTGGAAGGGCAGGGGGCGGGTAATGAGCAGTTCTTC.

With regard to this clone: Relative to the germline gene, one junction end is altered; a read error may explain this. The rearrangement joins TRBV28 to TRBJ2-6, with D tentatively TRBD1 (5 bases). The CDR3 is 15 residues long. Per the germline V gene, CDR1 is MDHEN and CDR2 is SYDVKM. CDR3 sequence: CASSSSGSGANVLIF. As DNA, the CDR3 is TGTGCCAGCAGTTCGAGTGGTTCTGGGGCCAACGTCCTGATTTTC. Together with reference TRBV28 and TRBJ2-6, the CDR3 gives the full variable domain: DVKVTQSSRYLVKRTGEKVFLECVQDMDHENMFWYRQDPGLGLRLIYFSYDVKMKEKGDIPEGYSVSREKKERFSLILESASTNQTSMYLCASSSSGSGANVLIFGAGSRLTVL.

The V and J genes are TRBV9 and TRBJ2-7; tentative D call: TRBD1 (6 bases). Germline CDR1 SGDLS, CDR2 YYNGEE. The length of the CDR3 is 14 residues. Trimming shortened V by 4 bases and J by 0 bases, and 11 bases separated the two germline ends. The CDR3 DNA follows: TGTGCCAGCAGCAGGACAGTTTTCTCCTACGAGCAGTACTTC. This gives the protein CASSRTVFSYEQYF.

Of note for this clone: Other DNA variants within this sample encode the same CDR3. This sequence joins TRBV7-9 and TRBJ1-1; perhaps TRBD1 as D (5 bases). V was clipped by 2 bases and J by 3 bases, with 7 bases between them. The CDR3 sequence is 13 residues long. CDR1 SEHNR and CDR2 FQNEAQ come from the germline V gene (reference sequence). In DNA, the CDR3 is TGTGCCAGCAGCTTAACAGGATACACTGAAGCTTTCTTT. Its translation is CASSLTGYTEAFF.

This chain joins TRBV28 and TRBJ1-5, with 7 positions matching TRBD1. The CDR3 runs to 16 residues. Losses at the gene ends were 3 bases for V and 0 bases for J; bases not matched to a gene: 5. Germline CDR1 MDHEN, CDR2 SYDVKM. The CDR3 coding sequence is TGTGCCAGCAGTTTGGGGACAGCTTATAGCAATCAGCCCCAGCATTTT. This sequence encodes CASSLGTAYSNQPQHF.

The CDR3 DNA follows: TGTGCCAGCAGTGAAGGGTCCTTTCTGAGGGGCAATGAGCAGTTCTTC. This gives the protein CASSEGSFLRGNEQFF. The chain has TRBV25-1 and TRBJ2-1; TRBD1 or TRBD2 may be the D gene (5 bases each). The ends were cut back, 2 bases at V and 6 bases at J, with 17 bases in the middle. The CDR3 runs 16 residues. Germline V gene sequence: CDR1 MGHDK, CDR2 SYGVNS.

This chain joins TRBV7-2 and TRBJ1-5; tentative D call: TRBD1 (5 bases). The V and J ends lost 5 bases and 5 bases respectively, with 13 bases between them. Looked up from germline, CDR1 is SGHTA and CDR2 is FQGNSA. The length of the CDR3 is 14 residues. The CDR3, as DNA: TGTGCCAGCAGCCCAAGGCCGGGGGATCAGCCCCAGCATTTT. Translated: CASSPRPGDQPQHF.

This chain links TRBV28 with TRBJ2-2; D uncertain. The germline CDR1 and CDR2 sequences are MDHEN and SYDVKM. The length of the CDR3 is 13 residues. Trimming cost V 10 bases and J 0 bases, with 9 bases left between them. CDR3 residues: CATQTPNTGELFF. DNA of the CDR3: TGTGCCACACAAACCCCGAACACCGGGGAGCTGTTTTTT.

This chain uses TRBV7-2 with TRBJ1-1; D call uncertain. The CDR3 spans 14 residues. The ends were cut back, 5 bases at V and 0 bases at J, with 10 bases in the middle. CDR1 SGHTA and CDR2 FQGNSA come from the germline V gene. The CDR3 reads CASSPDGVNTEAFF. The CDR3 DNA is TGTGCCAGCAGCCCGGACGGCGTGAACACTGAAGCTTTCTTT. The full variable domain, its missing parts supplied by reference TRBV7-2 and TRBJ1-1, is GAGVSQSPSNKVTEKGKDVELRCDPISGHTALYWYRQSLGQGLEFLIYFQGNSAPDKSGLPSDRFSAERTGGSVSTLTIQRTQQEDSAVYLCASSPDGVNTEAFFGQGTRLTVV.

The CDR3 reads CASSPGQRETQYF. The CDR3 bases are TGCGCCAGCAGCCCGGGACAGAGGGAGACCCAGTACTTC. V gene TRBV5-1 combines with J gene TRBJ2-5; 7 bases are shared with TRBD1. Unmatched junction bases numbered 5, after V lost 4 bases and J lost 5 bases. The CDR3 extends over 13 amino acids. Germline lookup yields CDR1 SGHRS and CDR2 YFSETQ. The variable domain in full, with the rest retrieved from reference TRBV5-1 and TRBJ2-5, is KAGVTQTPRYLIKTRGQQVTLSCSPISGHRSVSWYQQTPGQGLQFLFEYFSETQRNKGNFPGRFSGRQFSNSRSEMNVSTLELGDSALYLCASSPGQRETQYFGPGTRLLVL.

The chain recombines TRBV18 with TRBJ2-1, with 8 bases lining up with TRBD2. The CDR3 is made up of 15 amino acids. J was trimmed by 5 bases and V by 6 bases; bases with no gene match: 9. Germline V lookup: CDR1 KGHSH, CDR2 LQKENI. This CDR3 reads CASSPGLDRDNEQFF. The DNA of the CDR3 is TGTGCCAGCTCCCCGGGACTAGATAGGGACAATGAGCAGTTCTTC.

A word on this clone: Additional DNA sequences in this sample encode the identical CDR3. The chain couples TRBV29-1 to TRBJ2-7; a weak D match, TRBD2 (6 bases). Germline V gene sequence: CDR1 SQVTM, CDR2 ANQGSEA. V gave up 7 bases and J gave up 4 bases, with 11 bases separating them. The length of the CDR3 is 11 residues. CDR3 in amino acids: CSAGRGYEQYF. In DNA, the CDR3 is TGCAGCGCCGGACGGGGGTACGAGCAGTACTTC.

CDR3 region: CASSVESDGGGLDTQYF. The CDR3 DNA reads TGTGCCAGCAGCGTAGAGAGTGACGGCGGGGGACTAGATACGCAGTATTTT. The V gene is TRBV9, the J gene TRBJ2-3; 7 nucleotides line up with TRBD2. The CDR3 totals 17 residues. V lost 0 bases, J lost 5 bases, and 12 bases stayed unmatched. Germline V CDR1 and CDR2: SGDLS, YYNGEE.